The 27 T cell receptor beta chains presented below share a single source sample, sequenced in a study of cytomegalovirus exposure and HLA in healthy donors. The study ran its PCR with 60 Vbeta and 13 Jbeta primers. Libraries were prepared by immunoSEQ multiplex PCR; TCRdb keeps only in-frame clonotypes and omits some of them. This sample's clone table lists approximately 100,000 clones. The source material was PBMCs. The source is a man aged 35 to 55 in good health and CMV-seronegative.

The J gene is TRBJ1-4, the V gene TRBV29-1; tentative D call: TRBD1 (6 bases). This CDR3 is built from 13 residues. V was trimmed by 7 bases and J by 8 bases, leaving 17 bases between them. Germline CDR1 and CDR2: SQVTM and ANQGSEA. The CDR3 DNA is TGCAGCGCTCGGGGGGGGGCACGCGAAAAACTGTTTTTT. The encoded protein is CSARGGAREKLFF. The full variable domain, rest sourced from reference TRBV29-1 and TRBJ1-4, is SAVISQKPSRDICQRGTSLTIQCQVDSQVTMMFWYRQQPGQSLTLIATANQGSEATYESGFVIDKFPISRPNLTFSTLTVSNMSPEDSSIYLCSARGGAREKLFFGSGTQLSVL.

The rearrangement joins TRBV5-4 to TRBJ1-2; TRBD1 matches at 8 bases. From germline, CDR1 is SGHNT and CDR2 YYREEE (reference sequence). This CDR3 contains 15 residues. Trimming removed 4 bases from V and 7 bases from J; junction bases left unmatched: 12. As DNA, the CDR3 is TGTGCCAGCAGCGGTGGCTTGACAGGGGCCGGTGGCTACACCTTC. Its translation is CASSGGLTGAGGYTF.

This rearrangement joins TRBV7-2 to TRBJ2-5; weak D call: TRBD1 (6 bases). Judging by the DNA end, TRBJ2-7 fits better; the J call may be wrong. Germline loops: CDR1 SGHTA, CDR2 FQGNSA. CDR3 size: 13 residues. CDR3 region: CASSPRQAYEQYF. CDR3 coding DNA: TGTGCCAGCAGCCCTAGACAGGCCTACGAGCAGTACTTC.

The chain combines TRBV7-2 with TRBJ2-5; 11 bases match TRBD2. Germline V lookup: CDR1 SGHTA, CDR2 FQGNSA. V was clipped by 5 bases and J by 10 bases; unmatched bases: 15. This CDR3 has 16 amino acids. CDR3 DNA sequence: TGTGCCAGCAGCCTTGTTCTAGCGGGGGGCCCTCAGGACCAGTACTTC. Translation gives CASSLVLAGGPQDQYF.

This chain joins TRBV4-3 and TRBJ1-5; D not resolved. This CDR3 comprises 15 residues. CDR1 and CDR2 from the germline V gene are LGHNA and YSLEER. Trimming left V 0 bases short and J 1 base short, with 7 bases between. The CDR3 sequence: CASSQESRSNQPQHF. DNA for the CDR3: TGCGCCAGCAGCCAAGAATCCAGGAGCAATCAGCCCCAGCATTTT.

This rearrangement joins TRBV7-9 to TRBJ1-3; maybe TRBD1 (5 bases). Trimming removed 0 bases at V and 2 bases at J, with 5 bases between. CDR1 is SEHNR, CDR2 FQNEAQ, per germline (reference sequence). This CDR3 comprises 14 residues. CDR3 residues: CASSLAGAGNTIYF. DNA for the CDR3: TGTGCCAGCAGCTTAGCAGGGGCTGGAAACACCATATATTTT.

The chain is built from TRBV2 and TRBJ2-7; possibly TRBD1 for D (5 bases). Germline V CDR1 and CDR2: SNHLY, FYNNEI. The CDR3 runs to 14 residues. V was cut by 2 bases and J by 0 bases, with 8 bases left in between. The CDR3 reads CASSEQGRSYEQYF. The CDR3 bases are TGTGCCAGCAGTGAACAGGGCCGCTCCTACGAGCAGTACTTC.

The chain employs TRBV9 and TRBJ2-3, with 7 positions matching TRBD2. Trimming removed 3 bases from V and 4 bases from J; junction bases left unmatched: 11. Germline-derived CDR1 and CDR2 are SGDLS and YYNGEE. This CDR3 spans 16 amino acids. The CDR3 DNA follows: TGTGCCAGCAGCGCAGGGACGCGGGAGCGATCAGATACGCAGTATTTT. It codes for CASSAGTRERSDTQYF.

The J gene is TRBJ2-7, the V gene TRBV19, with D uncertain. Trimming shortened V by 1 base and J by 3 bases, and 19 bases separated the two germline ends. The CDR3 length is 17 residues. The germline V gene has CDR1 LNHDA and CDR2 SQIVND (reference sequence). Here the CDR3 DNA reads TGTGCCAGTAGTATAGGCGGCATGATAGGCATAAACTACGAGCAGTACTTC. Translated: CASSIGGMIGINYEQYF.

The CDR3 protein is CASTQGLRSAGNEQFF. The CDR3 DNA sequence: TGTGCCAGTACTCAGGGGTTACGGAGCGCGGGCAATGAGCAGTTCTTC. V and J are TRBV19 and TRBJ2-1; possibly TRBD1 for D (6 bases). Germline V CDR1 and CDR2: LNHDA, SQIVND (reference sequence). Between the trimmed V and J ends, which lost 7 bases and 6 bases, there was a span of 22 bases. The CDR3 has 16 amino acids. Full variable domain (outside the CDR3, taken from reference TRBV19 and TRBJ2-1): DGGITQSPKYLFRKEGQNVTLSCEQNLNHDAMYWYRQDPGQGLRLIYYSQIVNDFQKGDIAEGYSVSREKKESFPLTVTSAQKNPTAFYLCASTQGLRSAGNEQFFGPGTRLTVL.

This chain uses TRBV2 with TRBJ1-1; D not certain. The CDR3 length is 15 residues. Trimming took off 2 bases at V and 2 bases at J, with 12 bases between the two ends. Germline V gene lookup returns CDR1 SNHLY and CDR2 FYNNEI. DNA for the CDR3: TGTGCCAGCAGTGAAAGTCACTTCGTTAACACTGAAGCTTTCTTT. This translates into CASSESHFVNTEAFF. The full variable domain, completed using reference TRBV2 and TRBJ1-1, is EPEVTQTPSHQVTQMGQEVILRCVPISNHLYFYWYRQILGQKVEFLVSFYNNEISEKSEIFDDQFSVERPDGSNFTLKIRSTKLEDSAMYFCASSESHFVNTEAFFGQGTRLTVV.

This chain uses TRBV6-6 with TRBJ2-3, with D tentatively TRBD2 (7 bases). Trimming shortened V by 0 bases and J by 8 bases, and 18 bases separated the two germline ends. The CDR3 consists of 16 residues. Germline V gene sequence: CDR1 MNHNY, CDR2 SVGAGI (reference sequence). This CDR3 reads CASSYSPDGGRFTQYF. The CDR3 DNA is TGTGCCAGCAGTTACTCGCCGGACGGGGGGCGCTTTACGCAGTATTTT.

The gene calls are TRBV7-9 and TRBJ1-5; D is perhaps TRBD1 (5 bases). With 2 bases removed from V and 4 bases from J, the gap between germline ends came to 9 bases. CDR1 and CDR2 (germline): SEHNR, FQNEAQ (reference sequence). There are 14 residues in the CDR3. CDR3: CASSLSTGNQPQHF. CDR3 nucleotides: TGTGCCAGCAGCTTAAGCACAGGAAATCAGCCCCAGCATTTT.

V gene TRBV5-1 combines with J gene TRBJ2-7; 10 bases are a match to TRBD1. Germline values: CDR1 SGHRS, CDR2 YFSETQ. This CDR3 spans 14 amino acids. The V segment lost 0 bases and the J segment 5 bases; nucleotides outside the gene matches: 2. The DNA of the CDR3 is TGCGCCAGCAGCTTGGCGGACAGGGGGGACGAGCAGTACTTC. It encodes CASSLADRGDEQYF.

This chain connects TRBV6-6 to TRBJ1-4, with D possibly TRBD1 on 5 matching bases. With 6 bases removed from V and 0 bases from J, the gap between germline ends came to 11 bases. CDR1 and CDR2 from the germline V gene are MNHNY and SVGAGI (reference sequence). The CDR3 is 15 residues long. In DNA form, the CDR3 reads TGTGCCAGCAGCCGGTCGACAGCAACTAATGAAAAACTGTTTTTT. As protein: CASSRSTATNEKLFF.

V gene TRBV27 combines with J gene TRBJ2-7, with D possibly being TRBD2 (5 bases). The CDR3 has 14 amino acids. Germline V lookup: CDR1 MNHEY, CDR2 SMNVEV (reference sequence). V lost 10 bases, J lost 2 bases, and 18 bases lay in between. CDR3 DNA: TGTGCCACCTGCGGGCAGAAGGGTGCCTACGAGCAGTACTTC. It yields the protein CATCGQKGAYEQYF.

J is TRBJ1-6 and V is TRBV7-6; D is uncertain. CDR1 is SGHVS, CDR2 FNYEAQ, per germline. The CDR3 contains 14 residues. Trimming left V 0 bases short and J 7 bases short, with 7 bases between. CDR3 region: CASSLAKENSPLHF. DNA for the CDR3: TGTGCCAGCAGCTTAGCCAAGGAGAATTCACCCCTCCACTTT.

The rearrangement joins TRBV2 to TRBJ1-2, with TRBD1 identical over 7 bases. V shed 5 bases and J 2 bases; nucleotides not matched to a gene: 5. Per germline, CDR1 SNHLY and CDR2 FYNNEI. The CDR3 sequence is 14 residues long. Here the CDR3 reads CASSRTGVNYGYTF. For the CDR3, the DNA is TGTGCCAGCAGTCGGACAGGCGTAAACTATGGCTACACCTTC. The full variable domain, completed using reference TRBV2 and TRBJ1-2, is EPEVTQTPSHQVTQMGQEVILRCVPISNHLYFYWYRQILGQKVEFLVSFYNNEISEKSEIFDDQFSVERPDGSNFTLKIRSTKLEDSAMYFCASSRTGVNYGYTFGSGTRLTVV.

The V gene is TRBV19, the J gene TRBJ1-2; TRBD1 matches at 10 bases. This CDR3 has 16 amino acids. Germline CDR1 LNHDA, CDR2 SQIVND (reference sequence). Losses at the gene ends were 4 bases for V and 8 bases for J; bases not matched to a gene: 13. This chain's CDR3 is CASSTPWDRGHVGYTF. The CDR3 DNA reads TGTGCCAGTAGTACCCCCTGGGACAGGGGCCATGTAGGCTACACCTTC.

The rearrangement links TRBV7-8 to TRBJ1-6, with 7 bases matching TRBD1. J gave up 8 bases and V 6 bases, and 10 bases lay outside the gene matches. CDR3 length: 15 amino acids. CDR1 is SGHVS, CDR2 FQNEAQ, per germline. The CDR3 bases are TGTGCCAGCAGACTAGGGGGCGCGGCCTATTCACCCCTCCACTTT. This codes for CASRLGGAAYSPLHF.

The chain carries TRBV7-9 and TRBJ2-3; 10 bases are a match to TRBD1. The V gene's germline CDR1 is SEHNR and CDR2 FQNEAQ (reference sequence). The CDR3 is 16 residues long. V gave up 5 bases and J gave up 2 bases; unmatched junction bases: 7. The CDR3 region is CASSPRQGAHTDTQYF. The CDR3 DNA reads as TGTGCCAGCAGCCCTAGACAGGGGGCGCACACAGATACGCAGTATTTT.

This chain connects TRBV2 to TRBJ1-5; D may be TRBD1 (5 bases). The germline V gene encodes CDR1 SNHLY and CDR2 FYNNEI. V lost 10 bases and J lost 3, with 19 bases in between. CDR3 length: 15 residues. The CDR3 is CAIDEGHSLNQPQHF. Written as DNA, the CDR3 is TGTGCCATCGACGAAGGACACTCTCTCAATCAGCCCCAGCATTTT. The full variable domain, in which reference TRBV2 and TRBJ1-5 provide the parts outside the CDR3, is EPEVTQTPSHQVTQMGQEVILRCVPISNHLYFYWYRQILGQKVEFLVSFYNNEISEKSEIFDDQFSVERPDGSNFTLKIRSTKLEDSAMYFCAIDEGHSLNQPQHFGDGTRLSIL.

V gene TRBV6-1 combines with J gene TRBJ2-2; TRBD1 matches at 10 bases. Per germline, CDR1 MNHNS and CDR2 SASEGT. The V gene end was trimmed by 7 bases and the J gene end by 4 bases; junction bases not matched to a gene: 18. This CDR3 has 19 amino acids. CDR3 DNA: TGTGCCAGCACTGACAGGGGGCCAGGACTTAGCTACCGCACCGGGGAGCTGTTTTTT. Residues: CASTDRGPGLSYRTGELFF.

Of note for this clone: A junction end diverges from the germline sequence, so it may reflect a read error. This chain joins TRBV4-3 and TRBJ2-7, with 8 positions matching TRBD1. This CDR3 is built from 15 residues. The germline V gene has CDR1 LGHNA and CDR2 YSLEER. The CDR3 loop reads CASSQDRGNRYEQYF. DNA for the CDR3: TGCGCCAGCAGTCAAGACAGGGGAAATCGATACGAGCAGTACTTC.

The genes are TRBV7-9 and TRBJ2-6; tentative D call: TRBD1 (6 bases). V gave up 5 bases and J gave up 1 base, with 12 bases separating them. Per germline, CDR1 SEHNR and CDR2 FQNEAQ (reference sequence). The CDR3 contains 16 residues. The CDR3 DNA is TGTGCCAGCAGCCCGAAAACAGGGTCTGGGGCCAACGTCCTGACTTTC. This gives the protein CASSPKTGSGANVLTF.

CDR3 region: CASSRVGASEAFF. For the CDR3, the DNA is TGTGCCAGCAGCCGAGTTGGGGCCAGTGAAGCTTTCTTT. This chain links TRBV11-2 with TRBJ1-1, with D perhaps matching TRBD1 (5 bases). There are 13 residues in the CDR3. CDR1 and CDR2 (germline): SGHAT, FQNNGV. V was trimmed by 5 bases and J by 7 bases, leaving 14 bases between them.

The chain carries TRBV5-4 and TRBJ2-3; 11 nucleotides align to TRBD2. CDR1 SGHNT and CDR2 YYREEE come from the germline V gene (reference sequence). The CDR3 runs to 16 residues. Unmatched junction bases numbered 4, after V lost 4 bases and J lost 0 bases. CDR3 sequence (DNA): TGTGCCAGCAGCCTGAGACTAGCGGGGAGCACAGATACGCAGTATTTT. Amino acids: CASSLRLAGSTDTQYF.